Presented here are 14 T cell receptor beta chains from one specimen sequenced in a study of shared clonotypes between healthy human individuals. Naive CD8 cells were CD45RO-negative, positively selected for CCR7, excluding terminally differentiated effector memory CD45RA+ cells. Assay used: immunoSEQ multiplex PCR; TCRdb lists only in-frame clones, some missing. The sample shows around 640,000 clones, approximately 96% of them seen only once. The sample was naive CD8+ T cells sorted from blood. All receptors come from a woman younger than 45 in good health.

CDR3 in amino acids: CASSSLRETADTQYF. The CDR3 coding sequence is TGTGCCAGCAGTTCCCTGCGGGAGACAGCAGATACGCAGTATTTT. The V and J genes are TRBV28 and TRBJ2-3; TRBD2 matches at 7 bases. The V gene end was trimmed by 4 bases and the J gene end by 4 bases; junction bases not matched to a gene: 8. The CDR3 is 15 residues long. Germline CDR1 is MDHEN and CDR2 is SYDVKM.

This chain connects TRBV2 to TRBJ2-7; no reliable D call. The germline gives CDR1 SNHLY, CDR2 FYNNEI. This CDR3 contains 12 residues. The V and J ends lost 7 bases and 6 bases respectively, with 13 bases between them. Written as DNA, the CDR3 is TGTGCCAGCACCTTAGCTGGGGTCGAGCAGTACTTC. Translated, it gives CASTLAGVEQYF.

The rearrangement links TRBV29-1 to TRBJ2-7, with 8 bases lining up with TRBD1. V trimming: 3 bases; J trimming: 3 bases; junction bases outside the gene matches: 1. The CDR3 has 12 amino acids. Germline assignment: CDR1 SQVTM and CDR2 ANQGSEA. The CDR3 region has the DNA TGCAGCGTTGATGGACAGGGCTACGAGCAGTACTTC. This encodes CSVDGQGYEQYF.

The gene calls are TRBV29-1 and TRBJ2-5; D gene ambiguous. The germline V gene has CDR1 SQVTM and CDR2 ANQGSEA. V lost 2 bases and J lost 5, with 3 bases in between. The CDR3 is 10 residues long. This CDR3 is CSVEWETQYF. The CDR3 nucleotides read TGCAGCGTTGAATGGGAGACCCAGTACTTC.

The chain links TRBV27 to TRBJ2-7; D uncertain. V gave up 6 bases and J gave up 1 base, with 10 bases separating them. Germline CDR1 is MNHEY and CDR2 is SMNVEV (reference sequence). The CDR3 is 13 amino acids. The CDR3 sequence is CASRSLTSYEQYF. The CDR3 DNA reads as TGTGCCAGCAGATCATTAACTTCCTACGAGCAGTACTTC.

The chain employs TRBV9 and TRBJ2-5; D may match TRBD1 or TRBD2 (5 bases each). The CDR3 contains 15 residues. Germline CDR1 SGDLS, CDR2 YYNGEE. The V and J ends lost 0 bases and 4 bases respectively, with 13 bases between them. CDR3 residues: CASSVAGTFPETQYF. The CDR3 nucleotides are TGTGCCAGCAGCGTAGCTGGGACCTTCCCAGAGACCCAGTACTTC.

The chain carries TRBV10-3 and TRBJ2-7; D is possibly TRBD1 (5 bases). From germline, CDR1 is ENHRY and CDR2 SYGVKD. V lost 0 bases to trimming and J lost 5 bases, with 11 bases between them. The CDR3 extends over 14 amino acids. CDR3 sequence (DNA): TGTGCCATCAGTGAGTCCTTAGGACAAAACGAGCAGTACTTC. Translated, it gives CAISESLGQNEQYF.

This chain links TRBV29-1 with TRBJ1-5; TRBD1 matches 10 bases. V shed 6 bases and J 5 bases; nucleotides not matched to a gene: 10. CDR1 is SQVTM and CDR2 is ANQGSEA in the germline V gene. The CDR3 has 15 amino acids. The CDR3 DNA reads TGCAGCGTCACCTTGGGACAGGGGCTGCATCAGCCCCAGCATTTT. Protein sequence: CSVTLGQGLHQPQHF.

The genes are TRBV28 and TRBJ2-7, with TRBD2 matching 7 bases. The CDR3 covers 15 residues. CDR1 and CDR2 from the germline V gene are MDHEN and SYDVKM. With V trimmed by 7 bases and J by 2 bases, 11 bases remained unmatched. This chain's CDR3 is CASTLRSGGTYEQYF. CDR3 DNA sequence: TGTGCCAGCACTCTAAGGTCGGGGGGAACCTACGAGCAGTACTTC.

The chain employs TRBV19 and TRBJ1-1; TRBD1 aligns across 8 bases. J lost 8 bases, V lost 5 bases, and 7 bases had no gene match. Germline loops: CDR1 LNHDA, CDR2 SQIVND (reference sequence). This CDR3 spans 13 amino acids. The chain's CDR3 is CASSQGARLEAFF. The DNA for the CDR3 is TGTGCCAGTAGTCAGGGGGCAAGGTTGGAAGCTTTCTTT.

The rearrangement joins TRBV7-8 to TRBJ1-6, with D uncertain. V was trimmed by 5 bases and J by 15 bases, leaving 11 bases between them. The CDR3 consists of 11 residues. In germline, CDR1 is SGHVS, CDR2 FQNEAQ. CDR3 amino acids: CASSEGGLLHF. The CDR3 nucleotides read TGTGCCAGCAGCGAAGGCGGTCTCCTCCACTTT.

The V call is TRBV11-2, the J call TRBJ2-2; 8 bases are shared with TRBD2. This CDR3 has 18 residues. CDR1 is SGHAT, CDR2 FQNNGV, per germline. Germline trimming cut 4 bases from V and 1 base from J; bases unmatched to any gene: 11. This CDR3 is CASSSQVLSGGNTGELFF. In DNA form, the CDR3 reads TGTGCCAGCAGCTCCCAGGTTTTGAGCGGGGGGAACACCGGGGAGCTGTTTTTT.

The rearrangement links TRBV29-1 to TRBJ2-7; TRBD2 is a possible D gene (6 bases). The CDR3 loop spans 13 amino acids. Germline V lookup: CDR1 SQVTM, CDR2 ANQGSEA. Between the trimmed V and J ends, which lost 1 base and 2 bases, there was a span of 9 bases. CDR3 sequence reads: CSVEGEETYEQYF. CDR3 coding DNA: TGCAGCGTTGAAGGGGAGGAGACCTACGAGCAGTACTTC.

The CDR3 bases are TGTGCCAGCAGAGAACAGGGCCAGCCCCAGCATTTT. Translating gives CASREQGQPQHF. The rearrangement links TRBV28 to TRBJ1-5; possible D gene TRBD1, 6 bases. V lost 6 bases, J lost 7 bases, and 10 bases lay in between. In germline, CDR1 is MDHEN, CDR2 SYDVKM. This CDR3 contains 12 residues.